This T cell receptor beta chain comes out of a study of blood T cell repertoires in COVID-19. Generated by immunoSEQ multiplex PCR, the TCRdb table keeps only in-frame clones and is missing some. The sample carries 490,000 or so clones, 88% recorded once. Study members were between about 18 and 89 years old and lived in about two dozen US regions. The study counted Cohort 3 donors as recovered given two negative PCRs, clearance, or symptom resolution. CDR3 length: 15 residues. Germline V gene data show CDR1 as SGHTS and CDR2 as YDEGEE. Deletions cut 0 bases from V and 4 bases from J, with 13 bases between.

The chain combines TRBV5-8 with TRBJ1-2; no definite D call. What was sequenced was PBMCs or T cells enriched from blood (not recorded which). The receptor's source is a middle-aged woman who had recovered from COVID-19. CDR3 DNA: TGTGCCAGCAGCTTGGTTTATGGCAGTCGCTATGGCTACACCTTC. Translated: CASSLVYGSRYGYTF.